This T cell receptor (beta chain) derives from a study of cytomegalovirus exposure and HLA in healthy donors. Study overall: In a later analysis, the 90 to 150 validation repertoires were reported to have used the same platform as the 650 to 800 first-cohort repertoires.

Data came from immunoSEQ multiplex PCR; TCRdb stores just in-frame clones and leaves some out. Of 95,000 to 150,000 clones listed, around 89% are singletons. Germline-derived CDR1 and CDR2 are MNHNY and SVGAGI (reference sequence). The CDR3 has 12 residues. The V end lost 2 bases, the J end lost 7 bases, and 6 bases lay between the germline ends. In its sample, this clone was seen once. Its antigen is still unknown. Study-wide results and limits: High sensitivity and specificity were reportedly achieved when the classifier diagnosed cytomegalovirus status. The study listed around 150 cytomegalovirus-associated TCR beta chains.

V gene TRBV6-6 combines with J gene TRBJ2-1; possibly TRBD2 for D (5 bases). Sequencing was done on a sample of PBMCs. The TCR sequence derives from a young woman in good health and CMV-seropositive. In nucleotides, the CDR3 is TGTGCCAGCAGTTACACGGGGAATGAGCAGTTCTTC. This translates into CASSYTGNEQFF.